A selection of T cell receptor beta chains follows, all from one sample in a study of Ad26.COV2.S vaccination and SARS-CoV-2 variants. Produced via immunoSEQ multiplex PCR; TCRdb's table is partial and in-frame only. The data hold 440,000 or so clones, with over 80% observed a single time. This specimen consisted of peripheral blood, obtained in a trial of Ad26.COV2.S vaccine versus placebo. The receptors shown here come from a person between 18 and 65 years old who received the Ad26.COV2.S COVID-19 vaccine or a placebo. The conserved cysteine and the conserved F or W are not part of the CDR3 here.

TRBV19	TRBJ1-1	ASINGAAGLLFRTEAF
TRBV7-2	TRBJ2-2	ASSLPGTGYTGELF
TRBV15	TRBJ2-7	ATSRDGTSGRYEQY
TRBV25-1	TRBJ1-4	ASSGSLDRDLNEKLF
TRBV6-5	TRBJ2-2	ASSLTGSLAGELF
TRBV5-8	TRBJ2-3	ASSFDRVRDTQY
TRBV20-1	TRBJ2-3	SANPGGTQY
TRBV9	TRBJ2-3	ASSPRRTGKDTQY
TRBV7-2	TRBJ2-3	ASSLAGGTDTQY
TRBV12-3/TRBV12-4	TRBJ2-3	ASSDAVSDTQY
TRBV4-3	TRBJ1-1	ASRPSGGQTNTEAF
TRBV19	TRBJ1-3	ASSSGQSSGNTIY
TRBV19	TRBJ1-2	ASRAGFYGYT
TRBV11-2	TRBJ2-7	ATRLTPTYEQY
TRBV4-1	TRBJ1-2	ASSTPRGGVNYGYT
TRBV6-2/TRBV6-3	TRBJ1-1	ASSYLMPERNTEAF
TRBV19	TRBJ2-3	ASSLSRSTDTQY
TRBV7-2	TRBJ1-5	ASSLGYRASNQPQH
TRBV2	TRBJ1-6	ASSPLDGSPLH
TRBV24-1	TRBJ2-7	ATSDPTGTDEQY
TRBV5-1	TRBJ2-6	ASSLGLTSGANVLT
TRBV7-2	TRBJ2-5	ASTIQGSPYGETQY
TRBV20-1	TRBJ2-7	SASMSGGSYEQY
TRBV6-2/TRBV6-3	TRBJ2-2	ASSYGTVNTGELF
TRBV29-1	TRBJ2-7	SVESGTGLRRQY
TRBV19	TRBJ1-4	ASSIGRENEKLF
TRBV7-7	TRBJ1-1	ASSQGPNTEAF
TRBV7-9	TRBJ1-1	ASSLSGNTEAF
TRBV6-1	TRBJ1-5	ASSEALLWLEKNQPQH
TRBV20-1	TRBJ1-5	SASNVFGYQPQH
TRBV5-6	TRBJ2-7	ASSSRTSGGGYEQY